The 32 T cell receptor beta chains in this list originate from one sample, sequenced in a study of T cells in Graves' hyperthyroidism and ophthalmopathy. Researchers took RNA transcripts and amplified the TCR beta CDR3 regions from them. The TCR CDR3 was amplified in a first-round RT-PCR using the HTBI primer set. TCRdb reprocessed the multiplex PCR reads with MiXCR, giving one entry per CDR3 protein. This sample has 600,000 or so distinct CDR3 sequences, with about 14% found just once. Material for sequencing was blood. The receptor set was obtained from a woman between 50 and 59 years old with Graves' ophthalmopathy.

This clonotype was counted at least ten times. The rearrangement uses TRBV20-1 and TRBJ2-4, with a possible D match to TRBD2 (5 bases). The germline CDR1 and CDR2 sequences are DFQATT and SNEGSKA (reference sequence). CDR3 length: 16 amino acids. The germline V and J ends were trimmed by 0 bases and 0 bases, with 12 bases remaining between them. CDR3 sequence: CSARDGLTIAKNIQYF. CDR3 sequence (DNA): TGCAGTGCTAGAGATGGTTTGACTATAGCCAAAAACATTCAGTACTTC.

J is TRBJ1-5 and V is TRBV19, with TRBD1 matching over 9 bases. CDR1 and CDR2 from the germline V gene are LNHDA and SQIVND (reference sequence). Trimming cost V 6 bases and J 5 bases; bases outside gene matches: 8. The CDR3 runs to 15 residues. CDR3 protein: CASRTQGAIHQPQHF. In DNA, the CDR3 is TGTGCCAGTAGAACACAGGGGGCGATCCATCAGCCCCAGCATTTT.

The chain has TRBV10-3 and TRBJ1-2; 9 bases align to TRBD1. Germline V gene lookup returns CDR1 ENHRY and CDR2 SYGVKD. V shed 2 bases, J shed 7 bases, and the junction held 8 bases outside the gene matches. The CDR3 covers 15 residues. CDR3 sequence (DNA): TGTGCCATCAGTGAGGGGACAGGGTTCTGGAGTGGCTACACCTTC. It specifies CAISEGTGFWSGYTF.

This clonotype was counted ten times or more. The J gene is TRBJ1-1, the V gene TRBV4-1; 8 nucleotides match TRBD1. The germline gives CDR1 MGHRA, CDR2 YSYEKL. The CDR3 spans 15 residues. V lost 6 bases to trimming and J lost 7 bases; unmatched junction nucleotides: 13. The CDR3 sequence: CASRDGQGKGFEAFF. The CDR3 nucleotides read TGCGCCAGCAGGGACGGACAGGGAAAGGGTTTTGAAGCTTTCTTT.

This clonotype was counted at least ten times. The V call is TRBV20-1, the J call TRBJ2-5; 10 bases are a match to TRBD2. Germline lookup yields CDR1 DFQATT and CDR2 SNEGSKA (reference sequence). The CDR3 is made up of 15 amino acids. Trimming at V came to 3 bases and at J to 5 bases, leaving 9 bases not matched to a gene. The chain's CDR3 is CSASHRPSGSETQYF. The CDR3 DNA is TGCAGTGCTAGTCATCGCCCTAGCGGGAGCGAGACCCAGTACTTC.

This clonotype was observed at least ten times. This chain links TRBV29-1 with TRBJ1-6; no clear D. Trimming pared 4 bases from V and 5 bases from J, leaving 9 bases between. This CDR3 comprises 13 residues. CDR1 and CDR2 from the germline V gene are SQVTM and ANQGSEA. CDR3 DNA: TGCAGCGTTGCCAGGACCAATAATTCACCCCTCCACTTT. It is translated as CSVARTNNSPLHF.

This clonotype was counted ten times or more. This chain links TRBV20-1 with TRBJ2-1, with D hard to call. Trimming took 0 bases from V and 1 from J, leaving 22 bases between them. From germline, CDR1 is DFQATT and CDR2 SNEGSKA (reference sequence). This CDR3 spans 19 amino acids. CDR3 nucleotides: TGCAGTGCTAGAGATTCGACTCAACCACCGCCTAGGTCCTACAATGAGCAGTTCTTC. Encoded protein: CSARDSTQPPPRSYNEQFF.

The J gene is TRBJ2-3, the V gene TRBV6-1; TRBD2 aligns across 10 bases. This CDR3 region has 20 residues. The germline V gene has CDR1 MNHNS and CDR2 SASEGT. V lost 5 bases and J lost 4; bases outside the gene matches: 21. In DNA, the CDR3 is TGTGCCAGCAGTCCCCTCATAGCGCTAGCGGGAGTAAAGCCCGCAGATACGCAGTATTTT. Translated, it gives CASSPLIALAGVKPADTQYF.

The sample holds a few counts of this clonotype. V usage is TRBV18 and J usage is TRBJ2-7, with TRBD1 matching 8 bases. CDR3 length: 15 residues. Trimming took 5 bases from V and 2 from J; bases not matched to a gene: 8. Germline CDR1 KGHSH, CDR2 LQKENI. Here the CDR3 reads CASSSTGQGPYEQYF. As DNA, the CDR3 is TGTGCCAGCTCATCTACTGGACAGGGCCCCTACGAGCAGTACTTC. The whole variable domain, filled in from reference TRBV18 and TRBJ2-7, reads NAGVMQNPRHLVRRRGQEARLRCSPMKGHSHVYWYRQLPEEGLKFMVYLQKENIIDESGMPKERFSAEFPKEGPSILRIQQVVRGDSAAYFCASSSTGQGPYEQYFGPGTRLTVT.

The chain carries TRBV29-1 and TRBJ2-7; a possible D gene is TRBD1 (5 bases). Trimming removed 1 base at V and 3 bases at J, with 10 bases between. Germline loops: CDR1 SQVTM, CDR2 ANQGSEA. The CDR3 spans 13 residues. CDR3 sequence: CSVEAEQDYEQYF. In nucleotides, the CDR3 is TGCAGCGTTGAAGCCGAACAGGACTACGAGCAGTACTTC.

This clonotype was counted at least ten times. This chain joins TRBV2 and TRBJ2-5, with 7 nucleotides matching TRBD2. The germline V gene has CDR1 SNHLY and CDR2 FYNNEI. CDR3 size: 13 residues. The V and J ends lost 9 bases and 0 bases, in that order; junction bases with no gene match: 4. CDR3 protein: CASKSGNQETQYF. CDR3 coding DNA: TGTGCCAGTAAAAGCGGGAACCAAGAGACCCAGTACTTC.

About this clonotype itself: One end of the junction fails to match germline, which may point to a read error. The V call is TRBV6-2 or TRBV6-3, the J call TRBJ2-5; D perhaps matches TRBD1 (6 bases). This CDR3 contains 15 residues. CDR1 MNHEY and CDR2 SVGEGT come from the germline V gene. CDR3 sequence: CASTTGHRHQGTQYF. For the CDR3, the DNA is TGTGCCAGCACCACAGGGCACCGCCACCAAGGGACCCAGTACTTC.

The CDR3 sequence is CASSTVQQGAHEQYF. In nucleotides, the CDR3 is TGTGCCAGCAGCACCGTACAACAGGGGGCCCACGAGCAGTACTTC. The J gene is TRBJ2-7, the V gene TRBV7-9, with 9 bases fitting TRBD1. Germline lookup yields CDR1 SEHNR and CDR2 FQNEAQ (reference sequence). Losses at the gene ends were 5 bases for V and 5 bases for J; bases not matched to a gene: 10. This CDR3 is built from 15 residues.

This clonotype has ten or more counts. This chain uses TRBV20-1 with TRBJ2-1, with TRBD1 matching over 8 bases. Trimming at V came to 1 base and at J to 9 bases, leaving 8 bases not matched to a gene. This CDR3 comprises 14 residues. The germline gives CDR1 DFQATT, CDR2 SNEGSKA (reference sequence). The CDR3 DNA sequence: TGCAGTGCTAGAGGAGGGACAGGTTTATTTGAGCAGTTCTTC. As protein: CSARGGTGLFEQFF.

The chain carries TRBV4-2 and TRBJ2-1; no clear D gene. Trimming removed 0 bases from V and 5 bases from J, with 8 bases in between. Germline CDR1 reads LGHNA; CDR2 reads YNFKEQ. CDR3 length equals 14 residues. For the CDR3, the DNA is TGTGCCAGCAGCCAAGAGCCTCACCACAATGAGCAGTTCTTC. Translated: CASSQEPHHNEQFF.

The gene calls are TRBV4-3 and TRBJ1-2; D is unclear. Germline V CDR1 and CDR2: LGHNA, YSLEER. The CDR3 contains 14 residues. Trimming removed 0 bases at V and 5 bases at J, with 10 bases between. CDR3 amino acids: CASSQDLGVYGYTF. CDR3 DNA: TGCGCCAGCAGCCAAGATTTAGGAGTGTATGGCTACACCTTC.

This clonotype was detected ten times or more. The chain is built from TRBV28 and TRBJ1-5, with no clear D. The CDR3 runs to 15 residues. Deletions cut 2 bases from V and 2 bases from J, with 10 bases between. Germline values: CDR1 MDHEN, CDR2 SYDVKM. This chain's CDR3 is CASSLRGSGNQPQHF. Written as DNA, the CDR3 is TGTGCCAGCAGTTTACGAGGGTCCGGCAATCAGCCCCAGCATTTT.

The CDR3 sequence: CASSPNKLAGGPYEQYF. In DNA form, the CDR3 reads TGCGCCAGCAGCCCCAACAAACTAGCGGGAGGGCCCTACGAGCAGTACTTC. V is TRBV5-1 and J is TRBJ2-7; TRBD2 matches at 13 bases. The germline CDR1 and CDR2 sequences are SGHRS and YFSETQ. The length of the CDR3 is 17 residues. The V segment lost 4 bases and the J segment 2 bases; nucleotides outside the gene matches: 9.

The chain employs TRBV6-2 or TRBV6-3 and TRBJ2-6; maybe TRBD1 (6 bases). The V gene's germline CDR1 is MNHEY and CDR2 SVGEGT. CDR3 length equals 14 residues. The V end lost 5 bases, the J end lost 4 bases, and 9 bases lay between the germline ends. CDR3 bases: TGTGCCAGCAGTACAGGGTCCGGGGCCAACGTCCTGACTTTC. Translation: CASSTGSGANVLTF.

This clonotype occurred a few times. The chain couples TRBV10-3 to TRBJ2-7; D is possibly TRBD1 (6 bases). CDR1 is ENHRY and CDR2 is SYGVKD in the germline V gene. Trimming shortened V by 3 bases and J by 2 bases, and 8 bases separated the two germline ends. The CDR3 is 13 amino acids. This CDR3 reads CAISDRGTYEQYF. The CDR3 coding sequence is TGTGCCATCAGTGACAGGGGTACCTACGAGCAGTACTTC.

This clonotype showed up many times. This chain connects TRBV3-1 to TRBJ1-1, with 8 bases lining up with TRBD1. Unmatched junction bases numbered 5, after V lost 3 bases and J lost 5 bases. Germline CDR1 LGHDT, CDR2 YNNKEL (reference sequence). This CDR3 has 14 amino acids. The CDR3 protein is CASSHRTGLTEAFF. The DNA for the CDR3 is TGTGCCAGCAGCCACCGGACAGGGTTAACTGAAGCTTTCTTT.

This clonotype was seen ten or more times. J is TRBJ2-3 and V is TRBV12-5, with D possibly TRBD2 on 6 matching bases. This CDR3 spans 14 amino acids. Trimming took off 5 bases at V and 6 bases at J, with 15 bases between the two ends. Germline V CDR1 and CDR2: LGHNT, FRNRAP. CDR3 nucleotide sequence: TGTGCTAGTGGTCGAGGACTACCTGGGGATACGCAGTATTTT. Its translation is CASGRGLPGDTQYF.

This clonotype has just a few counts. The J gene is TRBJ2-1, the V gene TRBV27; 9 nucleotides agree with TRBD1. Germline trimming cut 5 bases from V and 3 bases from J; bases unmatched to any gene: 11. The CDR3 is 17 residues long. Germline loops: CDR1 MNHEY, CDR2 SMNVEV (reference sequence). The CDR3 bases are TGTGCCAGCAGTCGCCCCCCGGGGACAGGGCTCTACAATGAGCAGTTCTTC. It specifies CASSRPPGTGLYNEQFF.

This clonotype was seen a few times. The V call is TRBV19, the J call TRBJ2-3; 11 nucleotides line up with TRBD2. Germline loops: CDR1 LNHDA, CDR2 SQIVND (reference sequence). J gave up 2 bases and V 10 bases, and 5 bases lay outside the gene matches. The CDR3 is made up of 14 amino acids. For the CDR3, the DNA is TGTGCCACGCAGACTAGCGGGAACACAGATACGCAGTATTTT. It yields the protein CATQTSGNTDTQYF.

This clonotype was observed at least ten times. The chain recombines TRBV20-1 with TRBJ2-7, with 11 bases matching TRBD2. The J segment lost 7 bases and the V segment lost 6 bases, leaving 11 bases of the junction unmatched. CDR1 and CDR2 from the germline V gene are DFQATT and SNEGSKA (reference sequence). The CDR3 is 14 residues long. CDR3 sequence (DNA): TGCAGTGCAAGGACTAGCGGGCCCCCCTGGGAGCAGTACTTC. It translates to CSARTSGPPWEQYF.

This clonotype appeared many times. The chain has TRBV24-1 and TRBJ2-5, with 8 bases aligning to TRBD1. Germline CDR1 reads KGHDR; CDR2 reads SFDVKD. This CDR3 contains 15 residues. J was trimmed by 2 bases and V by 4 bases; bases with no gene match: 5. CDR3 sequence (DNA): TGTGCCACCAGTGACCTAAGGACAGGGCAAGAGACCCAGTACTTC. Residues: CATSDLRTGQETQYF.

The sample holds many counts of this clonotype. The chain combines TRBV2 with TRBJ1-2; no definite D call. In germline, CDR1 is SNHLY, CDR2 FYNNEI. The CDR3 consists of 14 residues. Trimming removed 7 bases at V and 8 bases at J, with 20 bases between. The CDR3 nucleotides read TGTGCCAGCAAAATGTTGGGAATTTTGGGAGGCTACACCTTC. It yields the protein CASKMLGILGGYTF.

This clonotype was detected ten times or more. The chain joins TRBV2 to TRBJ2-2; weak D call: TRBD1 (5 bases). The ends were cut back, 8 bases at V and 8 bases at J, with 15 bases in the middle. Germline CDR1 SNHLY, CDR2 FYNNEI. The CDR3 contains 13 residues. In nucleotides, the CDR3 is TGTGCCAGCGGCGGACACGAACGGGGGGAGCTGTTTTTT. Its protein is CASGGHERGELFF.

Many counts were recorded for this clonotype. CDR3 in amino acids: CAIRNRAVNTEAFF. CDR3 DNA: TGTGCCATCAGAAACAGGGCCGTGAACACTGAAGCTTTCTTT. V is TRBV10-3 and J is TRBJ1-1, with a weak D call TRBD1 (6 bases). Germline V gene data show CDR1 as ENHRY and CDR2 as SYGVKD. V lost 6 bases, J lost 0 bases, and 11 bases lay in between. The CDR3 runs 14 residues.

The sample holds many counts of this clonotype. The genes are TRBV7-2 and TRBJ2-2, with D perhaps TRBD2 (6 bases). V was trimmed by 7 bases and J by 6 bases, leaving 21 bases between them. The CDR3 length is 16 residues. Germline V gives CDR1 SGHTA, CDR2 FQGNSA. The CDR3 DNA sequence: TGTGCCAGCACCATCGTGGGATCCAGGGAGGCCGGGGAGCTGTTTTTT. Its translation: CASTIVGSREAGELFF.

This clonotype was observed at least ten times. This chain connects TRBV27 to TRBJ1-1; 10 nucleotides match TRBD1. The J segment lost 6 bases and the V segment lost 5 bases, leaving 9 bases of the junction unmatched. Germline V gene sequence: CDR1 MNHEY, CDR2 SMNVEV (reference sequence). The CDR3 runs 15 residues. The CDR3 here is CASSTPDRGWPEAFF. DNA for the CDR3: TGTGCCAGCAGTACCCCGGACAGGGGGTGGCCTGAAGCTTTCTTT.

V and J are TRBV7-8 and TRBJ1-5, with D hard to call. CDR3 length: 18 residues. V lost 1 base, J lost 0 bases, and 16 bases lay in between. Germline V gene sequence: CDR1 SGHVS, CDR2 FQNEAQ. As DNA, the CDR3 is TGTGCCAGCAGCTTAGAGGCACTTCACCCCTTTAGCAATCAGCCCCAGCATTTT. As protein: CASSLEALHPFSNQPQHF.